The rows below give T cell receptor beta chains drawn from one sample of a study of shared clonotypes between healthy human individuals. The data were produced by immunoSEQ multiplex PCR, yet TCRdb's version contains in-frame clones alone and is incomplete. The data show roughly 410,000 clones, 95% to 97% seen once. The sequenced material came from memory CD8+ T cells sorted from blood. All receptors come from a young man in good health. The CDR3 runs from the conserved cysteine through the conserved F or W. D genes are given only for firm matches. The listing skips clone size in some rows; elsewhere it reads once, few, many or a size class.

j_call,clone_size,v_call,d_call,cdr3_nt,cdr3_aa
TRBJ1-3,NA,TRBV18,NA,TGTGCCAGCTCACCAATTCCTCTGCGCTCTGGAAACACCATATATTTT,CASSPIPLRSGNTIYF
TRBJ2-3,once,TRBV5-8,TRBD2,TGTGCCAGCAGCCCAGGACTAGCGGGAGGGCCAGGGACGCAGTATTTT,CASSPGLAGGPGTQYF
TRBJ1-1,NA,TRBV30,TRBD1,TGTGCCTGGATGCTTAACAGGGGGACTGAAGCTTTCTTT,CAWMLNRGTEAFF
TRBJ2-3,NA,TRBV4-2,TRBD2,TGTGCCAGCAGCCAAGCCGCGGGGGTCACAGATACGCAGTATTTT,CASSQAAGVTDTQYF
TRBJ1-6,NA,TRBV7-9,NA,TGTGCCAGCAGCTTAGAAGGGCAGGGCCATTCACCCCTCCACTTT,CASSLEGQGHSPLHF
TRBJ2-1,NA,TRBV30,NA,TGTGCCTGGAGTGTACGTGGTAATGAGCAGTTCTTC,CAWSVRGNEQFF
TRBJ1-2,NA,TRBV20-1,NA,TGCAGTGCTAGGGGGGACTACACCTTC,CSARGDYTF
TRBJ1-2,NA,TRBV6-1,TRBD1,TGTGCCAGCAGTGTTCAGGGGGCCCTCAACTATGGCTACACCTTC,CASSVQGALNYGYTF
TRBJ2-1,NA,TRBV5-1,TRBD1,TGCGCCAGCAACCGGGACAGGGGCGACAATGAGCAGTTCTTC,CASNRDRGDNEQFF
TRBJ1-2,NA,TRBV5-6,NA,TGTGCCAGCAGTCGGACAGTCTATGGCTACACCTTC,CASSRTVYGYTF
TRBJ2-7,NA,TRBV5-1,TRBD1,TGCGCCAGCACAGCCCGGACAGGGGATCGGGAGCAGTACTTC,CASTARTGDREQYF
TRBJ2-3,NA,TRBV5-6,NA,TGTGCCAGCAGCTTCACGCTAGGGGGGACAGATACGCAGTATTTT,CASSFTLGGTDTQYF
TRBJ2-5,NA,TRBV2,NA,TGTGCCAGCTTGGAGGGTTCGGGTCAAGAGACCCAGTACTTC,CASLEGSGQETQYF
TRBJ2-3,NA,TRBV11-2,TRBD1,TGTGCCAGCAGCTCCCGGGACAGGGCCTTCACAGATACGCAGTATTTT,CASSSRDRAFTDTQYF
TRBJ2-5,NA,TRBV4-2,TRBD2,TGTGCCAGCAGCCGGACTAGCGGGGAGACCCAGTACTTC,CASSRTSGETQYF
TRBJ2-7,NA,TRBV21-1,NA,TGTGCCAGCAGCACAACTAGCGGGAGGCTCCGGGTCTACGAGCAGTACTTC,CASSTTSGRLRVYEQYF
TRBJ1-2,NA,TRBV7-8,NA,TGTGCCAGCAGCTTACAAGCAGGGAACTATGGCTACACCTTC,CASSLQAGNYGYTF
TRBJ2-7,NA,TRBV4-2,NA,TGTGCCAGCAGGGGGAGCGACTACTACGAGCAGTACTTC,CASRGSDYYEQYF
TRBJ2-3,NA,TRBV29-1,NA,TGCAGCGTTGGGTCCCCGGGGCGGGGCACAGATACGCAGTATTTT,CSVGSPGRGTDTQYF
TRBJ1-1,few,TRBV2,TRBD1,TGTGCCAGCCTCTGGGGGACAGTGAGTACTGAAGCTTTCTTT,CASLWGTVSTEAFF
TRBJ2-7,NA,TRBV11-2,NA,TGTGCCAGCAGCTTAGGGTCAGGGGAGGACGAGCAGTACTTC,CASSLGSGEDEQYF
TRBJ2-7,NA,TRBV11-2,TRBD2,TGTGCCAGCAGCTCCTCCCTGGGAGCGGGAGGTTACGAGCAGTACTTC,CASSSSLGAGGYEQYF
TRBJ2-7,NA,TRBV28,TRBD2,TGTGCCAGCAGTCGGACTAGCGGGAGGGGTGAGCAGTACTTC,CASSRTSGRGEQYF
TRBJ2-1,NA,TRBV7-7,TRBD1,TGTGCTAGCAGCTGGGACAGGGGGCGCTCCTACAATGAGCAGTTCTTC,CASSWDRGRSYNEQFF
TRBJ1-5,once,TRBV19,NA,TGTGCCAGTAGTGACGCACGTCGCAATCAGCCCCAGCATTTT,CASSDARRNQPQHF
TRBJ2-7,NA,TRBV29-1,TRBD2,TGCAGCGTTGGGACTAGCGGGCTTGCGCAGTACTTC,CSVGTSGLAQYF